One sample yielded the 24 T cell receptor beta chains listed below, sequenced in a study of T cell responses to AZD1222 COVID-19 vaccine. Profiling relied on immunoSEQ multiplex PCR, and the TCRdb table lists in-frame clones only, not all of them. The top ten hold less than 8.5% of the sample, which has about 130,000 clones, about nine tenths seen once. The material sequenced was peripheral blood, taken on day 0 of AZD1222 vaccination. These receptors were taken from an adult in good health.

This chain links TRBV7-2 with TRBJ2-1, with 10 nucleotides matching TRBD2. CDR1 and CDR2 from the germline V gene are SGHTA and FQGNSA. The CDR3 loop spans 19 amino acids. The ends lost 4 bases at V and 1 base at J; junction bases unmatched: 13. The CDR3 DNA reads TGTGCCAGCAGCTCCCCGGTAGCGGGGGGCTCGAGTTCCTACAATGAGCAGTTCTTC. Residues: CASSSPVAGGSSSYNEQFF.

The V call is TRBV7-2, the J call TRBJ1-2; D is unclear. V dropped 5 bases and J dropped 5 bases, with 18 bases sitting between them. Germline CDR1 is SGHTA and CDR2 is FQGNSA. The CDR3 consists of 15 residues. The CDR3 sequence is CASSPRQDSGYGYTF. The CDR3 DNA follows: TGTGCCAGCAGCCCTCGGCAAGATTCCGGATATGGCTACACCTTC.

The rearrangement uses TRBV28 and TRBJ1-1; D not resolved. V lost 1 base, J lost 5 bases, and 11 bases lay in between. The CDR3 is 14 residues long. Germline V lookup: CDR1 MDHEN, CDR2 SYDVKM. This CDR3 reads CASSLYRGRTEAFF. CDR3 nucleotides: TGTGCCAGCAGTTTATACCGGGGAAGGACTGAAGCTTTCTTT.

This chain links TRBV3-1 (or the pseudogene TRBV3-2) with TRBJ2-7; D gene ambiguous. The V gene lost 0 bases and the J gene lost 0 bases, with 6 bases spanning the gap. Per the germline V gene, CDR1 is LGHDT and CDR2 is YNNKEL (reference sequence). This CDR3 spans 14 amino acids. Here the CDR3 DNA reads TGTGCCAGCAGCCAAGACCCCGGCTCCTACGAGCAGTACTTC. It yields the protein CASSQDPGSYEQYF.

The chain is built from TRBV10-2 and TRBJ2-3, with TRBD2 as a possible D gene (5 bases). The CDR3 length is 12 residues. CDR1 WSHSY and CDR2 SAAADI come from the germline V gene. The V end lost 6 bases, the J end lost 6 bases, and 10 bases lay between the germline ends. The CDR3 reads CASSTSFDTQYF. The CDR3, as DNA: TGCGCCAGCAGCACTAGTTTCGATACGCAGTATTTT.

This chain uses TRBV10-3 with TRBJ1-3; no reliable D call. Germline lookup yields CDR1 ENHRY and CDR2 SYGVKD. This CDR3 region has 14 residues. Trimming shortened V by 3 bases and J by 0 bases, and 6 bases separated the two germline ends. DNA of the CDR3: TGTGCCATCAGTGAAACGGTCTCTGGAAACACCATATATTTT. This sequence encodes CAISETVSGNTIYF.

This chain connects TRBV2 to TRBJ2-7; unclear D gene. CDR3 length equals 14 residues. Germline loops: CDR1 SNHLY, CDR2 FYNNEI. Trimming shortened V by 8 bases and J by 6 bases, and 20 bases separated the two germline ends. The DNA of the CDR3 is TGTGCCAGCTGTTTTGGGCCTAATCAAGGCGAGCAGTACTTC. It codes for CASCFGPNQGEQYF.

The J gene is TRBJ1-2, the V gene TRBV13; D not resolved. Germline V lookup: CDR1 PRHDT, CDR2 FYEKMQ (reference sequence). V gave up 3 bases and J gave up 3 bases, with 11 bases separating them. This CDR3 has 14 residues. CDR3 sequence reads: CASSFEPDDYGYTF. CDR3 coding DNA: TGTGCCAGCAGCTTCGAGCCAGACGACTATGGCTACACCTTC.

CDR3 coding DNA: TGTGCCAGCAGCCAGACTGACAGGGGAATGAACACTGAAGCTTTCTTT. Amino acid sequence: CASSQTDRGMNTEAFF. The chain is built from TRBV4-2 and TRBJ1-1; 8 nucleotides line up with TRBD1. Looked up from germline, CDR1 is LGHNA and CDR2 is YNFKEQ. CDR3 length: 16 residues. With 3 bases clipped from V and 0 bases from J, the junction kept 6 bases outside the gene matches.

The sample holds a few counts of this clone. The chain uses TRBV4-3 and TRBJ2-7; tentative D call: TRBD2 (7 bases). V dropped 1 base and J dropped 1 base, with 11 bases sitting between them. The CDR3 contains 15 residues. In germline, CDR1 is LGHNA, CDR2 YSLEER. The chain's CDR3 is CASSQGEGGSYEQYF. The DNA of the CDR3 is TGCGCCAGCAGCCAAGGCGAGGGGGGGTCCTACGAGCAGTACTTC.

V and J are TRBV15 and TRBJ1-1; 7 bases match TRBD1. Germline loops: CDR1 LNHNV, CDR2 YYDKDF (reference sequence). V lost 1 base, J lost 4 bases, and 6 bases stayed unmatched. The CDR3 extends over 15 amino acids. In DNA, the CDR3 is TGTGCCACCAGCAGAGGGGGAACAGGGGCCACTGAAGCTTTCTTT. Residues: CATSRGGTGATEAFF.

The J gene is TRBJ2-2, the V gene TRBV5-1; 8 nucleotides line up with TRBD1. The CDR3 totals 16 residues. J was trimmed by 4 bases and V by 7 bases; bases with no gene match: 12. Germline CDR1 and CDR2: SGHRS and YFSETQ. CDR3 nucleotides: TGCGCCAGCTCCGAGCAGGGGGCAGGCGTCACCGGGGAGCTGTTTTTT. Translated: CASSEQGAGVTGELFF.

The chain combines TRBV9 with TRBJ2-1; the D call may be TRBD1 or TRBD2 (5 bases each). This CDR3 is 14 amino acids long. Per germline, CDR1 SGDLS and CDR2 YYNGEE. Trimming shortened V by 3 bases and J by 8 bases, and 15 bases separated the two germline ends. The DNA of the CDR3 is TGTGCCAGCAGCGAGAGGGGCGAAATCGATGAGCAGTTCTTC. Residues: CASSERGEIDEQFF.

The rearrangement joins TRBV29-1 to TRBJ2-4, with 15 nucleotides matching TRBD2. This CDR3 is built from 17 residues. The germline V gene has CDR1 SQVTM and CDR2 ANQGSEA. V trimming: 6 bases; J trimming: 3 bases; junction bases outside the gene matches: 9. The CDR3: CSVPGLAGGKVKNIQYF. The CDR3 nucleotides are TGCAGCGTCCCGGGACTAGCGGGGGGTAAGGTCAAAAACATTCAGTACTTC.

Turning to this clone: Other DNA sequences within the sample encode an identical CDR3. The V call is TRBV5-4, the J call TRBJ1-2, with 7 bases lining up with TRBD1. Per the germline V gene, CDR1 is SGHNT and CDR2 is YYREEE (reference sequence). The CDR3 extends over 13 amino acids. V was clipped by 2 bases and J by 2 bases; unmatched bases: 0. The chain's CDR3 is CASSLQGNYGYTF. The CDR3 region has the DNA TGTGCCAGCAGCTTACAGGGGAACTATGGCTACACCTTC.

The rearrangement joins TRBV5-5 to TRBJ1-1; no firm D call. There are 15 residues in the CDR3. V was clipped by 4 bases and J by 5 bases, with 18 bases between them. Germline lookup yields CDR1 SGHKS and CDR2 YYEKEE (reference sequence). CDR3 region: CASSPRGPGATEAFF. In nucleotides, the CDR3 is TGTGCCAGCAGCCCCCGTGGACCGGGAGCGACTGAAGCTTTCTTT.

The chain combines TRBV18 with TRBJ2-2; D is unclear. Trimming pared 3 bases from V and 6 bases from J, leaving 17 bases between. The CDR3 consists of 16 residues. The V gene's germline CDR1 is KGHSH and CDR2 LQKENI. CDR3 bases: TGTGCCAGCTCACCCTCCGAGGCCCTGGGATCCGGGGAGCTGTTTTTT. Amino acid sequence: CASSPSEALGSGELFF.

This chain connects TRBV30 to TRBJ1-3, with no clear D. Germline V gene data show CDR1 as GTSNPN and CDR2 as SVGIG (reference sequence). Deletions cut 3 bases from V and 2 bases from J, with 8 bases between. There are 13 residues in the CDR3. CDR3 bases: TGTGCCTGGAGCGCCGTCGCTGGAAACACCATATATTTT. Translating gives CAWSAVAGNTIYF.

CDR3 DNA: TGTGCCAGCAGCTTAATGCAGGGCACAGATACGCAGTATTTT. It yields the protein CASSLMQGTDTQYF. The chain links TRBV11-3 to TRBJ2-3, with no clear D. Trimming removed 2 bases at V and 1 base at J, with 7 bases between. Germline CDR1 is SGHNT and CDR2 is YENEEA. This CDR3 has 14 amino acids.

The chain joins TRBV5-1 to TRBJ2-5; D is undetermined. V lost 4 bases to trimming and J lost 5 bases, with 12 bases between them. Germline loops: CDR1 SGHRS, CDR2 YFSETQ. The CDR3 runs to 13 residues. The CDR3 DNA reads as TGCGCCAGCAGCAGGTTACCAGCTGAGACCCAGTACTTC. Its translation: CASSRLPAETQYF.

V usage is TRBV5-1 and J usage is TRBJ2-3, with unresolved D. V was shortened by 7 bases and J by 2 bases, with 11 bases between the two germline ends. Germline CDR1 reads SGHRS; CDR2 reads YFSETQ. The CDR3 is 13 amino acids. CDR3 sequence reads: CASHESSTDTQYF. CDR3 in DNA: TGCGCCAGCCATGAGAGTTCCACAGATACGCAGTATTTT.

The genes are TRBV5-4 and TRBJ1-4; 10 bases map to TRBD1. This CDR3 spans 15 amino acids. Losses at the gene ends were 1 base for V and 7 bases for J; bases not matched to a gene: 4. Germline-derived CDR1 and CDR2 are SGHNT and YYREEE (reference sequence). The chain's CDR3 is CASSLRQGAVEKLFF. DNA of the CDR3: TGTGCCAGCAGCTTGAGACAGGGGGCTGTTGAAAAACTGTTTTTT. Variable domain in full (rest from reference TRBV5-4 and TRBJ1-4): ETGVTQSPTHLIKTRGQQVTLRCSSQSGHNTVSWYQQALGQGPQFIFQYYREEENGRGNFPPRFSGLQFPNYSSELNVNALELDDSALYLCASSLRQGAVEKLFFGSGTQLSVL.

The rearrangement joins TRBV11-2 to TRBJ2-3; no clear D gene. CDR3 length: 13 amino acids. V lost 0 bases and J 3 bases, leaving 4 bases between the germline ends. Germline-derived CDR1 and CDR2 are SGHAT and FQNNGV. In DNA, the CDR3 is TGTGCCAGCAGCTTAGAGGTTACAGATACGCAGTATTTT. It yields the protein CASSLEVTDTQYF. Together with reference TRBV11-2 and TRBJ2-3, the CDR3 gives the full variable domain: EAGVAQSPRYKIIEKRQSVAFWCNPISGHATLYWYQQILGQGPKLLIQFQNNGVVDDSQLPKDRFSAERLKGVDSTLKIQPAKLEDSAVYLCASSLEVTDTQYFGPGTRLTVL.

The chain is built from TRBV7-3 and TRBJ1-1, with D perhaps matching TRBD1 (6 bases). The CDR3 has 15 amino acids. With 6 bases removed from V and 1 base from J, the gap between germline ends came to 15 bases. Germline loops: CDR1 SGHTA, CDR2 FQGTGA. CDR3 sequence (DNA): TGTGCCAGCAGACCGGGGGGGCTCGAGAACACTGAAGCTTTCTTT. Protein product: CASRPGGLENTEAFF.